These 5 T cell receptor beta chains originate from one sample sequenced in a study of OX40 agonist ivuxolimab in advanced cancers. Repertoires were generated with immunoSEQ multiplex PCR, while TCRdb's copy carries only in-frame clones and drops some. The sample shows some 42,000 clones, 86% of them seen only once. Sequencing used CD4+ or CD8+ T cells sorted from blood, obtained in a trial of the OX40 agonist ivuxolimab. Every receptor here comes from an adult with an advanced solid tumor such as melanoma, head and neck, liver or kidney cancer.

J is TRBJ2-1 and V is TRBV11-2; 9 nucleotides match TRBD2. CDR3 size: 15 residues. Per germline, CDR1 SGHAT and CDR2 FQNNGV. V lost 8 bases, J lost 8 bases, and 13 bases stayed unmatched. In DNA form, the CDR3 reads TGTGCCAGCCGAACCGGTCTAGCGGGGAGGGATGAGCAGTTCTTC. Encoded protein: CASRTGLAGRDEQFF.

The CDR3 DNA sequence: TGTGCCAGCAGCGTTAGCGGGGGGCGGAACAATGAGCAGTTCTTC. This gives the protein CASSVSGGRNNEQFF. The chain employs TRBV9 and TRBJ2-1; 10 nucleotides match TRBD2. CDR1 and CDR2 from the germline V gene are SGDLS and YYNGEE. V was pared by 2 bases and J by 5 bases, with 4 bases of the junction left unmatched. This CDR3 spans 15 amino acids. Full variable domain (rest looked up from reference TRBV9 and TRBJ2-1): DSGVTQTPKHLITATGQRVTLRCSPRSGDLSVYWYQQSLDQGLQFLIQYYNGEERAKGNILERFSAQQFPDLHSELNLSSLELGDSALYFCASSVSGGRNNEQFFGPGTRLTVL.

The chain recombines TRBV19 with TRBJ2-3; D is ambiguous. CDR3 length: 11 amino acids. Germline V gene data show CDR1 as LNHDA and CDR2 as SQIVND (reference sequence). V was trimmed by 7 bases and J by 5 bases, leaving 7 bases between them. CDR3 coding DNA: TGTGCCAGTATGATTGGAGATACGCAGTATTTT. Its protein is CASMIGDTQYF. Drawing the rest from reference TRBV19 and TRBJ2-3, the complete variable domain is DGGITQSPKYLFRKEGQNVTLSCEQNLNHDAMYWYRQDPGQGLRLIYYSQIVNDFQKGDIAEGYSVSREKKESFPLTVTSAQKNPTAFYLCASMIGDTQYFGPGTRLTVL.

This chain uses TRBV19 with TRBJ2-5, with D perhaps TRBD2 (6 bases). Germline assignment: CDR1 LNHDA and CDR2 SQIVND (reference sequence). The germline V and J ends were trimmed by 8 bases and 0 bases, with 7 bases remaining between them. CDR3 length: 12 amino acids. The CDR3, as DNA: TGTGCCAGTTCGGGAGACCAAGAGACCCAGTACTTC. Translation: CASSGDQETQYF.

This clone was seen a single time. This chain links TRBV6-5 with TRBJ2-5, with 11 bases lining up with TRBD1. V lost 8 bases to trimming and J lost 13 bases; unmatched junction nucleotides: 9. Germline V lookup: CDR1 MNHEY, CDR2 SVGAGI. The CDR3 spans 12 residues. The CDR3 sequence is CASGQGATGLYF. In nucleotides, the CDR3 is TGTGCCAGCGGACAGGGGGCTACGGGGCTGTACTTC.